What follows describes a single T cell receptor beta chain. The antigen is unknown. This entry is derived from a study of shared clonotypes between healthy human individuals. The donor population consisted of healthy HIV-negative adults with no recent acute infections or vaccinations. General study findings and limits: Generally, naive subsets came out with larger estimated richness than memory subsets. The generation probabilities recorded for non-shared clonotypes fell below those of clonotypes shared by all four donors.

Germline V gene data show CDR1 as SGDLS and CDR2 as YYNGEE. This CDR3 has 18 amino acids. With V trimmed by 1 base and J by 5 bases, 12 bases remained unmatched. Clones were read by immunoSEQ multiplex PCR, and TCRdb kept only the in-frame ones, dropping some. The table includes roughly 2,500,000 clones, 90% to 95% detected once. The specimen sequenced was naive CD4+ T cells from PBMCs. Subset indicated: CD45RA+ positively selected. The receptor was derived from a man between 18 and 29 years old in good health. Some clones in this sample may be carry-over from other donors' samples. The chain is built from TRBV9 and TRBJ2-1; 10 bases match TRBD2. The CDR3 DNA reads TGTGCCAGCAGCGTACATCCAGGACTAGCGGAGCCCGACAATGAGCAGTTCTTC. Residues: CASSVHPGLAEPDNEQFF.